A single sample gave rise to the 21 T cell receptor beta chains below, sequenced in a study of blood T cell repertoires in COVID-19 (dated by TCRdb to 2018 to 2021). The library was prepared using the immunoSEQ multiplex PCR assay. TCRdb provides this immuneACCESS table in a form limited to in-frame rearrangements. Some clones are lacking; in checked studies, under half of them reflect an unresolved V gene, and why the rest are absent is not known. Recorded for this sample are 350,000 to 500,000 clones; around nine tenths of them occurred a single time. The biggest ten clones account for around 1.5% of the sample. The sequenced material came from PBMCs or T cells enriched from blood (not recorded which). All receptors derive from a woman under 30 who had been exposed to COVID-19.

The chain joins TRBV2 to TRBJ2-7; 12 bases are a match to TRBD2. The CDR3 runs 12 residues. Losses at the gene ends were 9 bases for V and 6 bases for J; bases not matched to a gene: 3. CDR1 is SNHLY and CDR2 is FYNNEI in the germline V gene. The CDR3 DNA is TGTGCCAGGACTAGCGGGAGCGGCGAGCAGTACTTC. Encoded protein: CARTSGSGEQYF.

DNA of the CDR3: TGCAGCGTTTCCGGGACTAGAGTAAACAATGAGCAGTTCTTC. Translated, it gives CSVSGTRVNNEQFF. The chain couples TRBV29-1 to TRBJ2-1, with 8 bases that match TRBD2. CDR3 length: 14 residues. Looked up from germline, CDR1 is SQVTM and CDR2 is ANQGSEA. V gave up 5 bases and J gave up 5 bases; unmatched junction bases: 8.

V gene TRBV10-2 combines with J gene TRBJ1-1, with D possibly being TRBD1 (6 bases). The CDR3 covers 17 residues. The ends were cut back, 2 bases at V and 1 base at J, with 17 bases in the middle. The germline V gene has CDR1 WSHSY and CDR2 SAAADI. CDR3 sequence (DNA): TGCGCCAGCAGTGAGCCCCAAAGGGGGGGCACGAACACTGAAGCTTTCTTT. Protein product: CASSEPQRGGTNTEAFF.

The chain combines TRBV2 with TRBJ2-7; maybe TRBD1 (6 bases). This CDR3 contains 15 residues. Germline V CDR1 and CDR2: SNHLY, FYNNEI. V gave up 3 bases and J gave up 3 bases, with 15 bases separating them. The chain's CDR3 is CASSETGQSLYEQYF. The CDR3 bases are TGTGCCAGCAGTGAGACAGGTCAATCTCTCTACGAGCAGTACTTC.

This clone was counted between two and nine times. This chain uses TRBV12-5 with TRBJ1-2; 7 nucleotides agree with TRBD1. The trim removed 1 base at V and 7 bases at J, leaving 6 bases unmatched. The germline gives CDR1 LGHNT, CDR2 FRNRAP. CDR3 length equals 14 residues. The CDR3 is CASGLGQGDRGYTF. CDR3 DNA sequence: TGTGCTAGTGGTTTGGGGCAGGGGGACCGTGGCTACACCTTC.

This rearrangement joins TRBV28 to TRBJ2-6; D possibly corresponds to TRBD1 (5 bases). The germline CDR1 and CDR2 sequences are MDHEN and SYDVKM. This CDR3 has 18 amino acids. The V end lost 6 bases, the J end lost 0 bases, and 18 bases lay between the germline ends. The CDR3 sequence: CASSHGPTVYSGANVLTF. Here the CDR3 DNA reads TGTGCCAGCAGCCATGGCCCGACAGTTTACTCTGGGGCCAACGTCCTGACTTTC.

This chain uses TRBV4-3 with TRBJ2-5; the D gene is possibly TRBD2 (6 bases). The germline V gene has CDR1 LGHNA and CDR2 YSLEER. Trimming took 2 bases from V and 9 from J, leaving 10 bases between them. The CDR3 totals 12 residues. Written as DNA, the CDR3 is TGCGCCAGCAGCCAAAACGGGAGTCCCCAGTACTTC. Its protein product is CASSQNGSPQYF.

The V gene is TRBV3-1 (or the pseudogene TRBV3-2), the J gene TRBJ2-1; D is possibly TRBD1 (6 bases). V lost 3 bases to trimming and J lost 6 bases, with 18 bases between them. In germline, CDR1 is LGHDT, CDR2 YNNKEL (reference sequence). The CDR3 sequence is 16 residues long. DNA of the CDR3: TGTGCCAGCAGCCACGACAGGCTATCCATATTCAATGAGCAGTTCTTC. As protein: CASSHDRLSIFNEQFF.

The chain uses TRBV5-1 and TRBJ2-7, with D tentatively TRBD2 (6 bases). The CDR3 sequence is 14 residues long. The germline gives CDR1 SGHRS, CDR2 YFSETQ. V was clipped by 0 bases and J by 3 bases, with 10 bases between them. CDR3 amino acids: CASSLAWGGYEQYF. For the CDR3, the DNA is TGCGCCAGCAGCTTGGCCTGGGGAGGCTACGAGCAGTACTTC.

This clone is a singleton in its sample. The gene calls are TRBV2 and TRBJ2-2; 7 bases are shared with TRBD1. The germline gives CDR1 SNHLY, CDR2 FYNNEI. The junction had 5 bases not matched to a gene; V was cut back by 5 bases and J by 2 bases. The CDR3 spans 15 residues. The DNA for the CDR3 is TGTGCCAGCAGTATGGACAGGCCAAACACCGGGGAGCTGTTTTTT. It codes for CASSMDRPNTGELFF.

The chain has TRBV7-2 and TRBJ2-5; tentatively, D is TRBD1 (6 bases). Between the trimmed V and J ends, which lost 5 bases and 6 bases, there was a span of 16 bases. Germline V lookup: CDR1 SGHTA, CDR2 FQGNSA. The CDR3 covers 14 residues. Written as DNA, the CDR3 is TGTGCCAGCAGCCTACGGACAGCAGGAAAGACCCAGTACTTC. Translation: CASSLRTAGKTQYF.

The J gene is TRBJ2-7, the V gene TRBV11-2; no clear D gene. The ends were cut back, 0 bases at V and 6 bases at J, with 9 bases in the middle. The germline CDR1 and CDR2 sequences are SGHAT and FQNNGV. There are 13 residues in the CDR3. The CDR3 spells CASSLEINSEQYF. The CDR3 DNA follows: TGTGCCAGCAGCTTAGAGATCAACAGCGAGCAGTACTTC.

Of note for this clone: Mismatch with germline at one junction end may stem from a read error. The chain recombines TRBV5-5 with TRBJ2-7; D uncertain. Germline CDR1 and CDR2: SGHKS and YYEKEE (reference sequence). The CDR3 has 15 amino acids. The CDR3 DNA reads TGTGCCAGCACCTTGCACGGCGGAGAAATGTTGGAGCAGTACTTC. This gives the protein CASTLHGGEMLEQYF. The entire variable domain, with the rest obtained from reference TRBV5-5 and TRBJ2-7, is as follows: DAGVTQSPTHLIKTRGQQVTLRCSPISGHKSVSWYQQVLGQGPQFIFQYYEKEERGRGNFPDRFSARQFPNYSSELNVNALLLGDSALYLCASTLHGGEMLEQYFGPGTRLTVT.

V and J are TRBV15 and TRBJ2-5; tentative D call: TRBD1 (5 bases). The V gene lost 0 bases and the J gene lost 1 base, with 6 bases spanning the gap. There are 14 residues in the CDR3. The germline gives CDR1 LNHNV, CDR2 YYDKDF (reference sequence). The CDR3 sequence is CATSRDGAQETQYF. The CDR3 DNA reads TGTGCCACCAGCAGAGATGGGGCCCAAGAGACCCAGTACTTC.

The chain is built from TRBV19 and TRBJ2-1; 13 bases line up with TRBD2. This CDR3 region has 17 residues. V shed 2 bases and J 8 bases; nucleotides not matched to a gene: 9. Germline V gives CDR1 LNHDA, CDR2 SQIVND (reference sequence). CDR3 sequence reads: CASSIRITSGRADEQFF. The DNA for the CDR3 is TGTGCCAGTAGTATACGGATTACTAGCGGGAGGGCGGATGAGCAGTTCTTC.

The chain uses TRBV11-2 and TRBJ2-7; 8 nucleotides match TRBD1. The V segment lost 4 bases and the J segment 1 base; nucleotides outside the gene matches: 6. CDR1 is SGHAT and CDR2 is FQNNGV in the germline V gene. The CDR3 runs to 15 residues. The CDR3 DNA reads as TGTGCCAGCAGCTCGATCGACAGGGGATCCTACGAGCAGTACTTC. Encoded protein: CASSSIDRGSYEQYF.

This chain uses TRBV3-1 (or the pseudogene TRBV3-2) with TRBJ1-3; D gene ambiguous. The CDR3 is made up of 13 amino acids. Germline V gene data show CDR1 as LGHDT and CDR2 as YNNKEL (reference sequence). The V end was cut by 4 bases, the J end by 0 bases, with 4 bases between. CDR3 in amino acids: CASSRSSGNTIYF. CDR3 nucleotide sequence: TGTGCCAGCAGCCGGAGCTCTGGAAACACCATATATTTT.

The sample holds one count of this clone. V gene TRBV7-9 combines with J gene TRBJ1-2; D possibly corresponds to TRBD1 (6 bases). Germline lookup yields CDR1 SEHNR and CDR2 FQNEAQ (reference sequence). The CDR3 loop spans 18 amino acids. The V gene lost 3 bases and the J gene lost 0 bases, with 20 bases spanning the gap. CDR3 coding DNA: TGTGCCAGCAGCTTCCCGTCGGGACACCCGAAAGCTAACTATGGCTACACCTTC. This codes for CASSFPSGHPKANYGYTF.

This clone occurred once. The gene calls are TRBV11-1 and TRBJ2-5; D is possibly TRBD2 (5 bases). Trimming pared 5 bases from V and 1 base from J, leaving 14 bases between. The CDR3 extends over 15 amino acids. CDR1 and CDR2 (germline): SGHAT, FQDESV (reference sequence). For the CDR3, the DNA is TGTGCCAGCAGCCCGCCGGCGCGGGTCCAAGAGACCCAGTACTTC. It specifies CASSPPARVQETQYF. Drawing the rest from reference TRBV11-1 and TRBJ2-5, the complete variable domain is EAEVAQSPRYKITEKSQAVAFWCDPISGHATLYWYRQILGQGPELLVQFQDESVVDDSQLPKDRFSAERLKGVDSTLKIQPAELGDSAMYLCASSPPARVQETQYFGPGTRLLVL.

This clone was found a few times. The chain couples TRBV7-9 to TRBJ1-5, with TRBD1 as a possible D gene (5 bases). This CDR3 has 15 residues. Germline V CDR1 and CDR2: SEHNR, FQNEAQ (reference sequence). V was pared by 1 base and J by 9 bases, with 16 bases between. CDR3 loop: CASSLGGVPELPQHF. CDR3 DNA sequence: TGTGCCAGCAGCTTAGGGGGCGTCCCTGAGTTGCCCCAGCATTTT.

The chain is built from TRBV11-2 and TRBJ2-1, with 10 bases aligning to TRBD1. J lost 7 bases, V lost 5 bases, and 11 bases had no gene match. The V gene's germline CDR1 is SGHAT and CDR2 FQNNGV. CDR3 length: 16 residues. This CDR3 reads CASSRQTGTGVNEQFF. The CDR3, as DNA: TGTGCCAGCAGCAGACAAACCGGGACAGGGGTGAATGAGCAGTTCTTC. Drawing the rest from reference TRBV11-2 and TRBJ2-1, the complete variable domain is EAGVAQSPRYKIIEKRQSVAFWCNPISGHATLYWYQQILGQGPKLLIQFQNNGVVDDSQLPKDRFSAERLKGVDSTLKIQPAKLEDSAVYLCASSRQTGTGVNEQFFGPGTRLTVL.